These 13 T cell receptor beta chains were sequenced from one sample in a study of blood T cells in healthy people across ages. Combining a sample-barcoded 5' primer with a J-beta primer mix, a second PCR ran for 7 to 11 cycles. TCRdb re-derived calls from the 5' RACE reads in MiXCR, one entry per CDR3 protein. This sample yields some 1,000,000 distinct CDR3 sequences, of which less than 25% are seen a single time; around 0.75% belongs to the top ten. These same data were also listed under a study on T cells of mothers and their children.

Specimen: blood. Every receptor here comes from a girl aged 2 to 10 in good health.

The V call is TRBV7-2, the J call TRBJ1-2, with a weak D call TRBD1 (6 bases). Germline V gives CDR1 SGHTA, CDR2 FQGNSA. Between the trimmed V and J ends, which lost 4 bases and 0 bases, there was a span of 15 bases. CDR3 length equals 16 residues. The DNA of the CDR3 is TGTGCCAGCAGCTCCATCCGGACAGAGACTAACTATGGCTACACCTTC. This gives the protein CASSSIRTETNYGYTF.

As concerns this clonotype: The germline gene is not matched at one end of the junction; a read error may be the cause. V is TRBV27 and J is TRBJ2-2; 8 nucleotides line up with TRBD2. The CDR3 has 14 residues. Germline V gives CDR1 MNHEY, CDR2 SMNVEV (reference sequence). The CDR3 nucleotides read TGTGCCGGCAGGGGCGGGGGGTGGACCGGGGAGCTGTTTTTT. Amino acid sequence: CAGRGGGWTGELFF.

This chain joins TRBV28 and TRBJ2-7, with TRBD2 matching over 14 bases. Germline V gene sequence: CDR1 MDHEN, CDR2 SYDVKM. The CDR3 runs 16 residues. J was trimmed by 7 bases and V by 6 bases; bases with no gene match: 11. CDR3 nucleotide sequence: TGTGCCAGCAGCCCATCAGGGACTAGCGGGGGAAGGGAGCAGTACTTC. Protein product: CASSPSGTSGGREQYF.

About this clonotype itself: One end of the junction varies from germline; a read error may be responsible. V usage is TRBV10-2 and J usage is TRBJ2-1; D might be TRBD1 or TRBD2, each matching 6 bases. The germline CDR1 and CDR2 sequences are WSHSY and SAAADI. The CDR3 runs to 12 residues. The CDR3 DNA follows: TGCGCCCGCAGTGAGGGGGGCGATGAGCAGTTCTTC. Translating gives CARSEGGDEQFF.

Ten or more counts support this clonotype. V and J are TRBV2 and TRBJ1-1; D unclear. V was pared by 4 bases and J by 0 bases, with 12 bases between. The CDR3 is made up of 15 amino acids. Germline CDR1 reads SNHLY; CDR2 reads FYNNEI. The CDR3 sequence is CASSAEASMNTEAFF. The CDR3 coding sequence is TGTGCCAGCAGTGCTGAGGCGTCCATGAACACTGAAGCTTTCTTT. The full variable domain, completed using reference TRBV2 and TRBJ1-1, is EPEVTQTPSHQVTQMGQEVILRCVPISNHLYFYWYRQILGQKVEFLVSFYNNEISEKSEIFDDQFSVERPDGSNFTLKIRSTKLEDSAMYFCASSAEASMNTEAFFGQGTRLTVV.

This clonotype was found a few times. This rearrangement joins TRBV7-9 to TRBJ1-5, with D unclear. Trimming left V 5 bases short and J 4 bases short, with 15 bases between. Germline V gene data show CDR1 as SEHNR and CDR2 as FQNEAQ (reference sequence). This CDR3 has 15 amino acids. CDR3 in DNA: TGTGCCAGCAGCCCATCAGCGGGCGTAAATCAGCCCCAGCATTTT. Residues: CASSPSAGVNQPQHF. Full variable domain (outside the CDR3, taken from reference TRBV7-9 and TRBJ1-5): DTGVSQNPRHKITKRGQNVTFRCDPISEHNRLYWYRQTLGQGPEFLTYFQNEAQLEKSRLLSDRFSAERPKGSFSTLEIQRTEQGDSAMYLCASSPSAGVNQPQHFGDGTRLSIL.

This clonotype was seen a handful of times. The chain has TRBV24-1 and TRBJ2-3; perhaps D is TRBD1 or TRBD2 (6 bases each). This CDR3 spans 16 amino acids. Germline CDR1 is KGHDR and CDR2 is SFDVKD. Trimming shortened V by 8 bases and J by 4 bases, and 21 bases separated the two germline ends. The CDR3 DNA is TGTGCCACCAACCAAGGGGGAGGAGGGCGACCAGATACGCAGTATTTT. Encoded protein: CATNQGGGGRPDTQYF.

The chain joins TRBV7-9 to TRBJ1-1; D uncertain. CDR3 length: 12 residues. V was shortened by 5 bases and J by 11 bases, with 15 bases between the two germline ends. Germline V gene lookup returns CDR1 SEHNR and CDR2 FQNEAQ (reference sequence). The CDR3 reads CASSPSATGAFF. In nucleotides, the CDR3 is TGTGCCAGCAGCCCCAGCGCGACGGGCGCTTTCTTT.

This clonotype has just a few counts. The chain has TRBV28 and TRBJ1-3; D gene uncertain. In germline, CDR1 is MDHEN, CDR2 SYDVKM. Between the trimmed V and J ends, which lost 7 bases and 0 bases, there was a span of 13 bases. The CDR3 is 15 residues long. The DNA of the CDR3 is TGTGCCAGCACGGCGGAGAGCCTCTCTGGAAACACCATATATTTT. This codes for CASTAESLSGNTIYF.

The chain has TRBV6-5 and TRBJ1-1; D is undetermined. Per germline, CDR1 MNHEY and CDR2 SVGAGI. V shed 1 base and J shed 0 bases, with 3 bases lying between them. There are 13 residues in the CDR3. Here the CDR3 reads CASSYFMNTEAFF. Written as DNA, the CDR3 is TGTGCCAGCAGTTACTTCATGAACACTGAAGCTTTCTTT.

This clonotype came up a few times. The V call is TRBV20-1, the J call TRBJ2-3; no reliable D call. Between the trimmed V and J ends, which lost 5 bases and 3 bases, there was a span of 15 bases. Germline V CDR1 and CDR2: DFQATT, SNEGSKA (reference sequence). The CDR3 covers 14 residues. The CDR3 sequence: CSAGLASTTDTQYF. The CDR3 DNA is TGCAGTGCTGGGCTGGCCTCTACTACAGATACGCAGTATTTT.

In DNA, the CDR3 is TGTGCCAGCAGCCAAGGGTTCCAGCGGGGTTACAATGGGCAGTACTTC. Its translation: CASSQGFQRGYNGQYF. The chain recombines TRBV14 with TRBJ2-1, with 7 bases that match TRBD2. The J call is uncertain, as TRBJ2-7 better fits the DNA end. Germline V gene lookup returns CDR1 SGHDN and CDR2 FVKESK. The CDR3 has 16 residues.

This clonotype was counted a few times. The chain recombines TRBV12-3 or TRBV12-4 with TRBJ2-2; D unclear. This CDR3 region has 13 residues. V lost 8 bases to trimming and J lost 6 bases, with 13 bases between them. This chain's CDR3 is CASGPTVPGELFF. As DNA, the CDR3 is TGTGCCAGCGGGCCGACCGTCCCCGGGGAGCTGTTTTTT.